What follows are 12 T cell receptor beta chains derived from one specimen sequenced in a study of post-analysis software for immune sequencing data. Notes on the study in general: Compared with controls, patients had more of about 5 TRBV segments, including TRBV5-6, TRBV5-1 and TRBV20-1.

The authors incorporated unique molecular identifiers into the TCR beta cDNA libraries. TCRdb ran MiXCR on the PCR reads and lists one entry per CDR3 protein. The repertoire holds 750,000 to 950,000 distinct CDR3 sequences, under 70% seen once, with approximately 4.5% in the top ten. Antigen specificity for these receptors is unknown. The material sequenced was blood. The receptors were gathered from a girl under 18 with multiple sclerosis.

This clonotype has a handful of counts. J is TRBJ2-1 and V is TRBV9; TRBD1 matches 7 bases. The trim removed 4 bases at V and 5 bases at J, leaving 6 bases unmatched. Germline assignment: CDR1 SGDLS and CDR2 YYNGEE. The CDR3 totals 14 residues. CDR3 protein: CASSTTGYNNEQFF. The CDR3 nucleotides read TGTGCCAGCAGCACGACAGGGTACAACAATGAGCAGTTCTTC.

The DNA of the CDR3 is TGCAGTGCTAGAGGGTCTATACTCGCCCAAGAGACCCAGTACTTC. It yields the protein CSARGSILAQETQYF. The rearrangement links TRBV20-1 to TRBJ2-5; no clear D gene. V lost 1 base to trimming and J lost 1 base, with 13 bases between them. This CDR3 region has 15 residues. Germline V gene data show CDR1 as DFQATT and CDR2 as SNEGSKA (reference sequence).

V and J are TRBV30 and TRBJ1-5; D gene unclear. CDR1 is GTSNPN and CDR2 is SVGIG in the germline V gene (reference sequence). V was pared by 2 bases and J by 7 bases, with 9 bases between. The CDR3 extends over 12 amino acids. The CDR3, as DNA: TGTGCCTGGAGTCTCCCCGGCCAGCCCCAGCATTTT. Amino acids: CAWSLPGQPQHF.

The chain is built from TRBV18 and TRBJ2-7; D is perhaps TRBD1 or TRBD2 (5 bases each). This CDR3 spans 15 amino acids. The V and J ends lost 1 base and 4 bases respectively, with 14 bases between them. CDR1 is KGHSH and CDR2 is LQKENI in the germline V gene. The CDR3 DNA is TGTGCCAGCTCACCACTCGGGGCGGGCGGTTACGAGCAGTACGTC. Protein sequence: CASSPLGAGGYEQYV.

The CDR3 bases are TGTGCCAGCGCAACAGGAGACACCTTTAGGGGCTACACCTTC. As protein: CASATGDTFRGYTF. The V and J genes are TRBV14 and TRBJ1-2; D perhaps matches TRBD1 (5 bases). In germline, CDR1 is SGHDN, CDR2 FVKESK. Deletions cut 8 bases from V and 8 bases from J, with 21 bases between. This CDR3 region has 14 residues.

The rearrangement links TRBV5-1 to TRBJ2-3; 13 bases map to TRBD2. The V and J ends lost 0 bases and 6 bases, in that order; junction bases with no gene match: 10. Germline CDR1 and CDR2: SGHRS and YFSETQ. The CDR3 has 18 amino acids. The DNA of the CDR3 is TGCGCCAGCAGCTTGGCCCGTACTAGCGGGGGGGCAACGGATACGCAGTATTTT. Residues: CASSLARTSGGATDTQYF. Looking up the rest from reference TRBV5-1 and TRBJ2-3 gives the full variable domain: KAGVTQTPRYLIKTRGQQVTLSCSPISGHRSVSWYQQTPGQGLQFLFEYFSETQRNKGNFPGRFSGRQFSNSRSEMNVSTLELGDSALYLCASSLARTSGGATDTQYFGPGTRLTVL.

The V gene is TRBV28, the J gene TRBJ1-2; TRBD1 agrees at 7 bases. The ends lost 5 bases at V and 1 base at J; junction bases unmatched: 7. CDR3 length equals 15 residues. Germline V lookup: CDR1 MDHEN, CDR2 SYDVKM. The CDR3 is CASSQAGQYNYGYTF. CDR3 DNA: TGTGCCAGCAGTCAAGCGGGACAGTATAACTATGGCTACACCTTC.

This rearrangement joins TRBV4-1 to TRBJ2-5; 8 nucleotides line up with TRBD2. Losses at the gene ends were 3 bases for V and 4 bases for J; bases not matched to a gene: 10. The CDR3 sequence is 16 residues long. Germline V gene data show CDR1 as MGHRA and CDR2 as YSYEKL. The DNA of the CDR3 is TGCGCCAGCAGCCAGATAACGGGAGGGCCACGAGAGACCCAGTACTTC. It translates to CASSQITGGPRETQYF.

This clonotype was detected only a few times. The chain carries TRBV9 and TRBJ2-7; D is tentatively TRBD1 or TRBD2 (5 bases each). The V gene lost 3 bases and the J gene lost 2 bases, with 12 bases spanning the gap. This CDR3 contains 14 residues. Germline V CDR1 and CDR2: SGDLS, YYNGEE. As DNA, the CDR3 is TGTGCCAGCAGCGCCGGGACGGTGACCTACGAGCAGTACTTC. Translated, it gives CASSAGTVTYEQYF.

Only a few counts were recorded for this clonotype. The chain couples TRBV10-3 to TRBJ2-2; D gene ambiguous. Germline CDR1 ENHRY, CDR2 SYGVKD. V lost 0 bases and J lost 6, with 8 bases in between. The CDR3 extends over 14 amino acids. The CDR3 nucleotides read TGTGCCATCAGTGAGTCGACGGCACCCGGGGAGCTGTTTTTT. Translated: CAISESTAPGELFF.

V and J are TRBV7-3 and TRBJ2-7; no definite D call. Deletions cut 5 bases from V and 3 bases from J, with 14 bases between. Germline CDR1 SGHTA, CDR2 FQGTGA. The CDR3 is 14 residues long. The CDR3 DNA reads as TGTGCCAGCAGCCCCTCACCGGGCCGCTACGAGCAGTACTTC. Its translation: CASSPSPGRYEQYF.

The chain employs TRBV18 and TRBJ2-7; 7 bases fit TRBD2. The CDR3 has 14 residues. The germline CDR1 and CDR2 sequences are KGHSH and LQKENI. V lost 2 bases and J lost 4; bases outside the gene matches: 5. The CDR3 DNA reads TGTGCCAGCTCACCAGGGACTACACTATACGAGCAGTACTTC. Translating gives CASSPGTTLYEQYF.